This T cell receptor beta chain was recovered during a study of shared clonotypes between healthy human individuals. Study-level background: Used for every donor were three CD4 naive, three CD4 memory, two CD8 naive and one CD8 memory plate.

This CDR3 comprises 11 residues. CDR1 is SGHRS and CDR2 is YFSETQ in the germline V gene. V gave up 7 bases and J gave up 5 bases, with 7 bases separating them. Clones were read by immunoSEQ multiplex PCR, and TCRdb kept only the in-frame ones, dropping some. The table shows approximately 500,000 clones, with about 96% occurring only once. This TCR derives from a woman between 25 and 40 years old in good health. The chain carries TRBV5-1 and TRBJ2-1; D uncertain. Sequencing was performed on naive CD4+ T cells sorted from blood. The sample's subset: CD45RA+ positively selected. The CDR3 region is CASLPDNEQFF. DNA for the CDR3: TGCGCCAGCCTGCCGGACAATGAGCAGTTCTTC.